This TCR beta chain was recovered during a study of blood T cell repertoires in COVID-19. Whole-study context: COVID-19 samples, acute and convalescent, were from the United States, Italy and Spain.

V lost 2 bases and J lost 8, with 22 bases in between. CDR1 SGHNT and CDR2 YYREEE come from the germline V gene (reference sequence). CDR3 length: 16 amino acids. Original data processing: Reference gene primer amplification yielded estimated nucleated cell counts. Profiled with immunoSEQ multiplex PCR; TCRdb holds only in-frame clones, not every one. V, J and clone size are taken as reported in that table, and D and trimming were inferred from the DNA itself. Altogether fewer than 350,000 clones are present, roughly 85% being singletons, with the ten largest covering more than 6%. This sequence originates from a human donor in a cohort sampled during active COVID-19. This sequence joins TRBV5-4 and TRBJ1-2; D uncertain. Material: peripheral blood. The CDR3 reads CASSLDGFQRGLGYTF. The CDR3 nucleotides are TGTGCCAGCAGCTTAGACGGGTTTCAGCGAGGGTTGGGCTACACCTTC.